Each of the 18 T cell receptor beta chains below was sequenced from the same sample in a study of T-cell memory formation after mild COVID-19. TCRdb independently ran MiXCR on the 5' RACE reads; one entry per CDR3 protein. The table has roughly 110,000 distinct CDR3 sequences, roughly an eighth seen once. Sample: PBMCs or a T cell subset sorted from them (not recorded which). These receptors were taken from a man aged 18 to 35 who had mild COVID-19 (a few samples of this study predate the infection). Cell type and time point are not known.

V gene TRBV7-6 combines with J gene TRBJ1-3; no firm D call. There are 19 residues in the CDR3. In germline, CDR1 is SGHVS, CDR2 FNYEAQ. V lost 5 bases and J 0 bases, leaving 23 bases between the germline ends. The CDR3 nucleotides are TGTGCCAGCAGCCCAGGAGCCGCGGGTTTTAGGACCTCTGGAAACACCATATATTTT. Translation: CASSPGAAGFRTSGNTIYF.

This chain links TRBV7-6 with TRBJ2-1; D assignment may be TRBD1 or TRBD2 (5 bases each). This CDR3 region has 14 residues. V lost 2 bases to trimming and J lost 8 bases, with 13 bases between them. The germline V gene encodes CDR1 SGHVS and CDR2 FNYEAQ. The CDR3 bases are TGTGCCAGCAGCTTATATGGGGGTCGTGATGAGCAGTTCTTC. Its translation: CASSLYGGRDEQFF.

This rearrangement joins TRBV12-3 or TRBV12-4 to TRBJ1-5, with a tentative D call TRBD1 (6 bases). The CDR3 spans 18 residues. V shed 3 bases and J shed 8 bases, with 26 bases lying between them. Written as DNA, the CDR3 is TGTGCCAGCAGTTTGTACCTGTGGGGGCGCTGGGATAGAGAGCCCCAGCATTTT. It specifies CASSLYLWGRWDREPQHF.

This clonotype appeared many times. This chain uses TRBV9 with TRBJ2-7; D gene ambiguous. With 0 bases removed from V and 3 bases from J, the gap between germline ends came to 7 bases. Per the germline V gene, CDR1 is SGDLS and CDR2 is YYNGEE. This CDR3 contains 13 residues. CDR3 sequence reads: CASSVGQNYEQYF. CDR3 sequence (DNA): TGTGCCAGCAGCGTAGGGCAGAACTACGAGCAGTACTTC.

The chain joins TRBV7-9 to TRBJ2-3; 8 bases agree with TRBD1. The germline CDR1 and CDR2 sequences are SEHNR and FQNEAQ (reference sequence). The CDR3 runs 15 residues. V trimming: 3 bases; J trimming: 4 bases; junction bases outside the gene matches: 6. The CDR3 DNA reads as TGTGCCAGCAGCTTCCCAGGGGGCAGGGCAGATACGCAGTATTTT. This translates into CASSFPGGRADTQYF.

This clonotype was seen more than once but under ten times. This chain connects TRBV20-1 to TRBJ2-7; tentatively, D is TRBD1 (6 bases). The CDR3 extends over 13 amino acids. The V gene's germline CDR1 is DFQATT and CDR2 SNEGSKA (reference sequence). Trimming shortened V by 0 bases and J by 4 bases, and 10 bases separated the two germline ends. In nucleotides, the CDR3 is TGCAGTGCTAGAGATGTCCAGGGGTACGAGCAGTACGTC. Translating it yields CSARDVQGYEQYV.

The rearrangement uses TRBV7-2 and TRBJ2-1, with TRBD1 as a possible D gene (6 bases). V gave up 3 bases and J gave up 6 bases, with 12 bases separating them. Germline V gene lookup returns CDR1 SGHTA and CDR2 FQGNSA. The CDR3 runs 14 residues. The CDR3, as DNA: TGTGCCAGCAGCTTCCAGGGGACGTTCAATGAGCAGTTCTTC. Translation gives CASSFQGTFNEQFF.

V is TRBV7-9 and J is TRBJ2-7; D gene ambiguous. The V gene lost 5 bases and the J gene lost 5 bases, with 13 bases spanning the gap. Germline V gene data show CDR1 as SEHNR and CDR2 as FQNEAQ (reference sequence). The CDR3 consists of 13 residues. The CDR3 DNA follows: TGTGCCAGCAGCCAAAGCCCGAGAGACGAGCAGTACTTC. This encodes CASSQSPRDEQYF.

The V call is TRBV7-9, the J call TRBJ1-5, with a weak D call TRBD1 (5 bases). There are 15 residues in the CDR3. V was cut by 5 bases and J by 6 bases, with 17 bases left in between. Germline CDR1 is SEHNR and CDR2 is FQNEAQ (reference sequence). The CDR3: CASSATGGLGQPQHF. The CDR3 nucleotides are TGTGCCAGCAGCGCTACAGGCGGCCTAGGTCAGCCCCAGCATTTT.

The table lists this clonotype with a few counts. The chain carries TRBV6-2 or TRBV6-3 and TRBJ1-1; D gene uncertain. V lost 4 bases and J 4 bases, leaving 7 bases between the germline ends. The CDR3 is 12 residues long. Germline V CDR1 and CDR2: MNHEY, SVGEGT. The DNA for the CDR3 is TGTGCCAGCAGTTTGAAGCTCACTGAAGCTTTCTTT. Translating gives CASSLKLTEAFF.

This clonotype was picked up a small number of times. The chain has TRBV7-9 and TRBJ1-1, with TRBD1 identical over 8 bases. This CDR3 is 17 amino acids long. The V gene end was trimmed by 5 bases and the J gene end by 7 bases; junction bases not matched to a gene: 18. Germline V gene sequence: CDR1 SEHNR, CDR2 FQNEAQ (reference sequence). This chain's CDR3 is CASSKGTGTGGLGEAFF. DNA for the CDR3: TGTGCCAGCAGCAAAGGCACCGGGACAGGAGGTTTGGGTGAAGCTTTCTTT.

This clonotype occurred a few times. CDR3 sequence: CASSTSGTGYNEQFF. CDR3 DNA: TGTGCCAGCAGCACTTCCGGGACAGGGTACAATGAGCAGTTCTTC. This chain uses TRBV7-6 with TRBJ2-1, with 9 positions matching TRBD1. Germline trimming cut 5 bases from V and 4 bases from J; bases unmatched to any gene: 6. The CDR3 is 15 amino acids. Germline loops: CDR1 SGHVS, CDR2 FNYEAQ. The variable domain in full, completed from reference TRBV7-6 and TRBJ2-1, reads GAGVSQSPRYKVTKRGQDVALRCDPISGHVSLYWYRQALGQGPEFLTYFNYEAQQDKSGLPNDRFSAERPEGSISTLTIQRTEQRDSAMYRCASSTSGTGYNEQFFGPGTRLTVL.

V usage is TRBV13 and J usage is TRBJ2-6; a weak D match, TRBD1 (5 bases). The CDR3 sequence is 17 residues long. Deletions cut 5 bases from V and 0 bases from J, with 14 bases between. The V gene's germline CDR1 is PRHDT and CDR2 FYEKMQ (reference sequence). The CDR3 nucleotides are TGTGCCAGCAGCGCCTTACAGGCCCTCTCTGGGGCCAACGTCCTGACTTTC. As protein: CASSALQALSGANVLTF.

This chain connects TRBV6-5 to TRBJ2-1; 8 nucleotides align to TRBD2. This CDR3 is 17 amino acids long. J lost 14 bases, V lost 3 bases, and 21 bases had no gene match. Germline V gives CDR1 MNHEY, CDR2 SVGAGI. The CDR3 loop reads CASSYGSGGPTAAKEFF. The CDR3 DNA reads as TGTGCCAGCAGTTATGGGAGCGGGGGACCAACAGCGGCGAAGGAGTTCTTC.

The table lists this clonotype with a few counts. J is TRBJ1-5 and V is TRBV5-4; perhaps TRBD1 as D (5 bases). The CDR3 sequence is 13 residues long. The germline CDR1 and CDR2 sequences are SGHNT and YYREEE (reference sequence). V lost 6 bases, J lost 7 bases, and 14 bases lay in between. The CDR3 reads CASTSGQGQPQHF. The CDR3, as DNA: TGTGCCAGCACCTCGGGGCAGGGACAGCCCCAGCATTTT.

The chain uses TRBV2 and TRBJ2-1, with D maybe TRBD2 (6 bases). The length of the CDR3 is 14 residues. Germline CDR1 reads SNHLY; CDR2 reads FYNNEI. The ends were cut back, 3 bases at V and 7 bases at J, with 13 bases in the middle. CDR3 amino acids: CASSDGRAGNEQFF. The CDR3 bases are TGTGCCAGCAGTGATGGCAGGGCGGGGAATGAGCAGTTCTTC.

The chain links TRBV19 to TRBJ1-5; tentatively, D is TRBD1 (5 bases). There are 16 residues in the CDR3. Germline values: CDR1 LNHDA, CDR2 SQIVND (reference sequence). Trimming removed 6 bases at V and 6 bases at J, with 21 bases between. Here the CDR3 reads CASSGHSPHKRQPQHF. The CDR3 DNA is TGTGCCAGTAGCGGACACTCACCTCATAAACGTCAGCCCCAGCATTTT.

This chain connects TRBV9 to TRBJ1-2; the D gene is possibly TRBD1 (6 bases). The germline V gene has CDR1 SGDLS and CDR2 YYNGEE. V was pared by 4 bases and J by 4 bases, with 17 bases between. This CDR3 contains 15 residues. Here the CDR3 reads CASSLGGSSIYGYTF. The CDR3 nucleotides read TGTGCCAGCAGCCTAGGGGGGTCTTCCATCTATGGCTACACCTTC. The complete variable domain, with remaining parts taken from reference TRBV9 and TRBJ1-2, reads DSGVTQTPKHLITATGQRVTLRCSPRSGDLSVYWYQQSLDQGLQFLIQYYNGEERAKGNILERFSAQQFPDLHSELNLSSLELGDSALYFCASSLGGSSIYGYTFGSGTRLTVV.